This TCR beta chain derives from a study of human T cells and chemical hapten exposure. Across the whole study: Patients, largely female, had alopecia areata, totalis or universalis.

Indicated time point: pre-sensitization, week 0. The treatment denotes: therapeutic diphenylcyclopropenone sensitization with weekly scalp DPC. The study used a library that attached unique molecular identifiers to individual cDNA molecules. TCRdb redid the calling of the RACE reads with MiXCR, one entry per CDR3 protein. The sample has 250,000 or so distinct CDR3 sequences, 7.5% to 9% seen once. V was clipped by 3 bases and J by 1 base; unmatched bases: 9. The germline V gene has CDR1 MNHEY and CDR2 SMNVEV (reference sequence). The CDR3 length is 18 residues. This clonotype came up a few times. The starting material was whole blood, obtained in connection with sensitization to the hapten diphenylcyclopropenone (DPC). The V and J genes are TRBV27 and TRBJ1-5, with TRBD1 identical over 10 bases. This clonotype was obtained from a man aged 18-30 years with alopecia areata. Some clones in this sample may be carry-over from other donors' samples. CDR3 DNA sequence: TGTGCCAGCAGTTTTGCCTTCGGGACAGGGGCGAGCAATCAGCCCCAGCATTTT. Translation gives CASSFAFGTGASNQPQHF.